The 20 T cell receptor beta chains below all came from one sample that was sequenced in a study of tumor-infiltrating lymphocytes in primary liver carcinoma. Using a constant-region primer together with ProtoScript II reverse transcriptase, TCR beta cDNA was made from approximately 0.55 ug of total RNA. ARM-PCR was slightly modified, and three nested multiplex PCR rounds with it gave rise to the TCR beta libraries. The first two PCR rounds, around 10 cycles each, used TRBV1-TRBV30 forward primers and a C-beta reverse primer. TCRdb redid the calling of the multiplex PCR reads with MiXCR, one entry per CDR3 protein. The sample lists 300,000 to 400,000 distinct CDR3 sequences; almost 65% were seen once. The source of the blood RNA was unsorted whole blood, and germline DNA was extracted as well. Sequencing used peripheral blood. Every receptor here comes from a man between 35 and 55 years old with primary liver carcinoma and hepatitis B virus infection.

On this clonotype: Because the CDR3 is missing its conserved closing phenylalanine or tryptophan, this is likely a read error. This chain joins TRBV4-3 and TRBJ2-5; D is ambiguous. The germline V gene encodes CDR1 LGHNA and CDR2 YSLEER. This CDR3 has 12 residues. V was trimmed by 0 bases and J by 10 bases, leaving 9 bases between them. The CDR3 here is CASSQDFGIQYL. In DNA, the CDR3 is TGCGCCAGCAGCCAAGATTTTGGGATCCAGTACTTA.

In this sample, this clonotype turned up a few times. V gene TRBV5-1 combines with J gene TRBJ2-5, with a tentative D call TRBD1 (5 bases). CDR1 SGHRS and CDR2 YFSETQ come from the germline V gene. Trimming left V 4 bases short and J 1 base short, with 11 bases between. The CDR3 covers 14 residues. The CDR3 reads CASSTTETQETQYF. The DNA of the CDR3 is TGCGCCAGCAGCACGACAGAGACCCAAGAGACCCAGTACTTC.

The gene calls are TRBV6-2 or TRBV6-3 and TRBJ1-5; 7 bases line up with TRBD1. The CDR3 extends over 14 amino acids. The germline CDR1 and CDR2 sequences are MNHEY and SVGEGT. Losses at the gene ends were 5 bases for V and 6 bases for J; bases not matched to a gene: 7. The CDR3 loop is CASSPDRVRQPQHF. In nucleotides, the CDR3 is TGTGCCAGCAGTCCCGACAGGGTCCGTCAGCCCCAGCATTTT.

A word on this clonotype: The junction and the germline gene differ at one end; a read error may be behind it. The rearrangement joins TRBV12-5 to TRBJ1-1; D not resolved. CDR3 size: 12 residues. Germline loops: CDR1 LGHNT, CDR2 FRNRAP. This CDR3 reads CAIGLTSGEAFF. In nucleotides, the CDR3 is TGTGCTATTGGTTTGACGTCGGGTGAAGCTTTCTTT.

About this clonotype: A much larger clone lies one base from this, so it may be a read error. V is TRBV6-2 or TRBV6-3 and J is TRBJ2-7; 7 bases are shared with TRBD1. The CDR3 contains 13 residues. The V gene's germline CDR1 is MNHEY and CDR2 SVGEGT. This CDR3 reads CASNRGASYDQYF. CDR3 in DNA: TGTGCCAGCAACAGGGGAGCCTCCTACGATCAGTACTTC.

This clonotype appeared once. The V and J genes are TRBV18 and TRBJ2-3; no firm D call. Trimming shortened V by 2 bases and J by 0 bases, and 15 bases separated the two germline ends. The CDR3 has 17 residues. CDR1 is KGHSH and CDR2 is LQKENI in the germline V gene. The CDR3 DNA sequence: TGTGCCAGCTCACCAGACCGGGCGTCTACTAGCACAGATACGCAGTATTTT. Translating gives CASSPDRASTSTDTQYF.

As regards this clonotype: One base away lies a much larger clone, so this may be a sequencing read error. This CDR3 is CASSLTSGSRTGGLFF. DNA of the CDR3: TGTGCCAGCAGTTTGACTAGCGGGAGCCGCACCGGGGGGCTGTTTTTT. The chain couples TRBV6-1 to TRBJ2-2, with TRBD2 matching over 12 bases. The CDR3 has 16 amino acids. Per the germline V gene, CDR1 is MNHNS and CDR2 is SASEGT.

The genes are TRBV11-2 and TRBJ2-7; TRBD1 is a possible D gene (6 bases). The germline CDR1 and CDR2 sequences are SGHAT and FQNNGV. The CDR3 covers 17 residues. The germline V and J ends were trimmed by 5 bases and 7 bases, with 27 bases remaining between them. The DNA of the CDR3 is TGTGCCAGCAGCCTTTTCTTTACCGTGGGGGCCTTAGGTGAGCAGTACTTC. It encodes CASSLFFTVGALGEQYF.

This sequence joins TRBV11-2 and TRBJ2-1; no firm D call. Germline assignment: CDR1 SGHAT and CDR2 FQNNGV. This CDR3 spans 13 amino acids. V was shortened by 7 bases and J by 7 bases, with 14 bases between the two germline ends. The CDR3 DNA is TGTGCCAGCAACCTAGGTCGGGTTAATGAGCAGTTCTTC. Translation: CASNLGRVNEQFF.

About this clonotype: A much larger clone differs by one base, so this may be a read error. This chain joins TRBV6-5 and TRBJ1-1; 11 bases are shared with TRBD1. The CDR3 sequence is 16 residues long. With 2 bases clipped from V and 4 bases from J, the junction kept 6 bases outside the gene matches. From germline, CDR1 is MNHEY and CDR2 SVGAGI. In nucleotides, the CDR3 is TGTGCCAGCAGTTACATCCGGACAGGGGGCTTCACTGAAGCTTTCTTT. Its translation is CASSYIRTGGFTEAFF.

This clonotype was seen at least ten times. This chain uses TRBV7-9 with TRBJ1-6; D gene ambiguous. Germline loops: CDR1 SEHNR, CDR2 FQNEAQ (reference sequence). The CDR3 spans 14 residues. V gave up 1 base and J gave up 7 bases, with 8 bases separating them. CDR3 residues: CASSLDLGNSPLHF. Here the CDR3 DNA reads TGTGCCAGCAGCTTAGATCTCGGGAATTCACCCCTCCACTTT.

This clonotype was seen once. Because it lacks the conserved phenylalanine or tryptophan at the end, this CDR3 is likely a read error. This sequence joins TRBV6-5 and TRBJ2-5; no definite D call. CDR1 and CDR2 (germline): MNHEY, SVGAGI. The CDR3 consists of 14 residues. The V and J ends lost 5 bases and 3 bases respectively, with 13 bases between them. DNA of the CDR3: TGTGCCAGCAGTACCCTAGGCCAGGAAGAGACCCAGTACTTA. Its protein is CASSTLGQEETQYL.

This clonotype was recorded a few times. The V gene is TRBV18, the J gene TRBJ1-1; tentatively, D is TRBD1 (5 bases). The germline V gene encodes CDR1 KGHSH and CDR2 LQKENI. The CDR3 runs 14 residues. V dropped 4 bases and J dropped 3 bases, with 12 bases sitting between them. CDR3 bases: TGTGCCAGCTCACGAATTGGGGGGGACACTGAAGCTTTCTTT. Protein product: CASSRIGGDTEAFF.

The chain is built from TRBV18 and TRBJ1-1; D not resolved. V lost 6 bases and J lost 6, with 8 bases in between. This CDR3 spans 11 amino acids. CDR1 KGHSH and CDR2 LQKENI come from the germline V gene. The DNA for the CDR3 is TGTGCCAGCTCTCCCCAGGCTGAAGCTTTCTTT. Its translation is CASSPQAEAFF.

This clonotype was detected once. The rearrangement links TRBV6-5 to TRBJ2-1; D is unclear. Germline V gene sequence: CDR1 MNHEY, CDR2 SVGAGI. Trimming shortened V by 5 bases and J by 4 bases, and 12 bases separated the two germline ends. The CDR3 runs to 14 residues. The CDR3 sequence: CASSPGPTYNEQFF. The CDR3 coding sequence is TGTGCCAGCAGTCCCGGGCCTACATACAATGAGCAGTTCTTC.

In the case of this clonotype: This may be a read error: a much more frequent sequence differs by one nucleotide. This sequence joins TRBV5-5 and TRBJ2-3; a weak D match, TRBD1 (6 bases). The CDR3 length is 16 residues. Looked up from germline, CDR1 is SGHKS and CDR2 is YYEKEE (reference sequence). The CDR3 nucleotides are TGTGCCAGCAGCCTGTCGGCAGGGGCTAGGACAGATGCGCAGTATTTT. It specifies CASSLSAGARTDAQYF.

Concerning this clonotype itself: A junction boundary mismatches the germline segment, possibly from a read error. The rearrangement joins TRBV29-1 to TRBJ2-5; 7 nucleotides align to TRBD1. The CDR3 extends over 12 amino acids. Germline V gene sequence: CDR1 SQVTM, CDR2 ANQGSEA. The CDR3 nucleotides read TGCAGCGGGAGACGGACAGGAGAGACCCAGTGCTTC. It is translated as CSGRRTGETQCF. Filled out from reference TRBV29-1 and TRBJ2-5, the complete variable domain reads SAVISQKPSRDICQRGTSLTIQCQVDSQVTMMFWYRQQPGQSLTLIATANQGSEATYESGFVIDKFPISRPNLTFSTLTVSNMSPEDSSIYLCSGRRTGETQCFGPGTRLLVL.

Notes on this clonotype: A much larger clone lies a single base off, so this may be a read error. The chain carries TRBV12-3 or TRBV12-4 and TRBJ2-7; D remains unclear. The germline V and J ends were trimmed by 6 bases and 3 bases, with 21 bases remaining between them. The CDR3 extends over 16 amino acids. CDR3 DNA: TGTGCCAGCAGCTCGAGTGGCGCGAGGAGCTTCTACGAGCAGTACTTC. Protein: CASSSSGARSFYEQYF.

On this clonotype: This may stem from a read error, because a much larger clone lies one nucleotide away. The chain combines TRBV6-1 with TRBJ2-5, with 11 bases that match TRBD2. CDR3 length: 14 amino acids. Germline CDR1 reads MNHNS; CDR2 reads SASEGT. The DNA for the CDR3 is TGTGCCAGCGAACTAGCGGGAGTAACGAAGACCCACTACTTC. This gives the protein CASELAGVTKTHYF.

This clonotype was seen once. CDR3 residues: CAWSDVSLAGELFF. For the CDR3, the DNA is TGTGCCTGGAGTGACGTGAGTCTGGCCGGGGAGCTGTTTTTT. The chain uses TRBV30 and TRBJ2-2; the D is unclear. The CDR3 spans 14 residues. Trimming shortened V by 1 base and J by 6 bases, and 12 bases separated the two germline ends. The germline gives CDR1 GTSNPN, CDR2 SVGIG (reference sequence).